Listed below are T cell receptor beta chains from one sample, sequenced in a study of cytomegalovirus exposure and HLA in healthy donors. Sequenced by immunoSEQ multiplex PCR; TCRdb stores in-frame clones only, minus some. The sample records approximately 170,000 clones, 91% being singletons. Sequences were obtained from PBMCs. These receptors originate from a woman aged 18-30 years in good health and CMV-seropositive. Each CDR3 is given with its conserved first and last residue. Clone size appears in some rows only: once, few, many, or a class for an expanded clone.

clone size: -; V gene: TRBV10-3; J gene: TRBJ2-3; CDR3 protein: CAISGLAGVGSTQYF
clone size: -; V gene: TRBV2; J gene: TRBJ2-3; CDR3 protein: CATQTRDGAGDTQYF
clone size: -; V gene: TRBV7-9; J gene: TRBJ2-5; CDR3 protein: CASSRPTSGSVTQYF
clone size: -; V gene: TRBV6-5; J gene: TRBJ2-6; CDR3 protein: CASSSRWSGANVLTF
clone size: -; V gene: TRBV5-4; J gene: TRBJ1-2; CDR3 protein: CASSSGLQGSGYTF
clone size: -; V gene: TRBV6-5; J gene: TRBJ2-6; CDR3 protein: CASSYSRPPGANVLTF
clone size: -; V gene: TRBV21-1; J gene: TRBJ1-5; CDR3 protein: CASSKGRDRDNQPQHF
clone size: -; V gene: TRBV5-1; J gene: TRBJ2-5; CDR3 protein: CASSVEGQETQYF
clone size: once; V gene: TRBV27; J gene: TRBJ2-3; CDR3 protein: CASSFGGGSADTQYF
clone size: -; V gene: TRBV2; J gene: TRBJ1-1; CDR3 protein: CASRADISGAFF
clone size: -; V gene: TRBV6-1; J gene: TRBJ2-7; CDR3 protein: CASSEDSGSSYEQYF
clone size: -; V gene: TRBV6-5; J gene: TRBJ2-1; CDR3 protein: CASSYIQLGVNEQFF
clone size: -; V gene: TRBV7-9; J gene: TRBJ2-3; CDR3 protein: CASSLVRGSTDTQYF
clone size: -; V gene: TRBV7-3; J gene: TRBJ2-7; CDR3 protein: CASSLIWLCCYEQYF
clone size: -; V gene: TRBV19; J gene: TRBJ2-1; CDR3 protein: CASRSDRVNEQFF
clone size: -; V gene: TRBV7-9; J gene: TRBJ2-3; CDR3 protein: CASRDAGGTDTQYF
clone size: -; V gene: TRBV5-4; J gene: TRBJ1-4; CDR3 protein: CASSQTGGPATNEKLFF
clone size: -; V gene: TRBV7-2; J gene: TRBJ2-7; CDR3 protein: CASSRRAGGLYEQYF
clone size: -; V gene: TRBV4-1; J gene: TRBJ1-2; CDR3 protein: CASSREPGQANYGYTF
clone size: few; V gene: TRBV4-2; J gene: TRBJ2-7; CDR3 protein: CASSPYPTSGYEQYF
clone size: -; V gene: TRBV7-2; J gene: TRBJ2-5; CDR3 protein: CASSLVSVLETQYF